This T cell receptor beta chain was documented in a study of T cells in Graves' hyperthyroidism and ophthalmopathy. For the study at large: Before treatment of any kind, peripheral blood was taken at initial diagnosis.

PBMCs were collected from an approximately 10 ml volume of fresh peripheral blood. CDR1 and CDR2 from the germline V gene are SGHNT and YYREEE (reference sequence). The CDR3 spans 15 residues. Trimming took 2 bases from V and 8 from J; bases not matched to a gene: 11. Amplification of TCR beta CDR3 regions used RNA as the template. Primed by the HTBI set, a first-round RT-PCR was run on the TCR CDR3. TCRdb reprocessed the multiplex PCR reads with MiXCR, giving one entry per CDR3 protein. The data show some 350,000 distinct CDR3 sequences, roughly 15% seen once. This clonotype was detected a few times. Sequenced: blood. The gene calls are TRBV5-4 and TRBJ1-2; 8 nucleotides line up with TRBD1. This sequence originates from an older woman with Graves' ophthalmopathy. CDR3 region: CASSLRTGRRWGYTF. The CDR3 nucleotides read TGTGCCAGCAGCTTACGGACAGGGCGAAGATGGGGCTACACCTTC.